A selection of T cell receptor beta chains follows, all from one sample in a study of blood T cells in healthy people across ages. TCRdb used MiXCR to reprocess the 5' RACE reads, holding one entry per CDR3 protein. The sample lists roughly 2 million distinct CDR3 sequences; 49% were seen once. The sample consisted of blood. Receptors were obtained from a woman between 35 and 50 years old in good health. Each CDR3 is given with its conserved first and last residue. A D gene is named only where the DNA matches it firmly. Clone size is given for some rows only: seen once, a few or many times, or a class if the clone is expanded.

clone_size j_call d_call v_call cdr3_nt cdr3_aa
many TRBJ2-1 - TRBV5-1 TGTGCCAGCAGCCCCTTGGGGGGAGGATCCTACAATGAGCAGTTCTTC CASSPLGGGSYNEQFF
- TRBJ2-3 - TRBV20-1 TGCAGTACCTGGGGCACAGATACGCAGTATTTT CSTWGTDTQYF
- TRBJ2-1 - TRBV29-1 TGCAGCGTTGAAGAGACACCAAGCTCCTACAATGAGCAGTTCTTC CSVEETPSSYNEQFF
few TRBJ2-7 TRBD1 TRBV3-1 TGTGCCAGCAGCCAACCGGACAGGGTGGGTGAGCAGTACTTC CASSQPDRVGEQYF
many TRBJ2-1 - TRBV5-1 TGCGCCAGCAGCTTGGGATTCAATGAGCAGTTCTTC CASSLGFNEQFF
few TRBJ1-6 - TRBV20-1 TGCAGTCTAAAGAGCTCACCCCTCCACTTT CSLKSSPLHF
once TRBJ1-2 - TRBV6-1 TGTGCCAGCAGTGAAGCGGGGAGGGGAGCTGGCTACACCTTC CASSEAGRGAGYTF
- TRBJ2-7 TRBD1 TRBV20-1 TGCAGTGCTAGACAGGGGGCGCGGGGCGAGCAGTACTTC CSARQGARGEQYF
few TRBJ2-3 - TRBV12-3/TRBV12-4 TGTGCCAGCAGCCCCCCCGGTTTGGGCGACATACATACGCAGTATTTT CASSPPGLGDIHTQYF
- TRBJ2-3 TRBD1 TRBV20-1 TGCAGTGCTACCGAAGTCCGGGACAGGGTATCAGATACGCAGTATTTT CSATEVRDRVSDTQYF
- TRBJ1-5 - TRBV20-1 TGCAGTGCTAGTCAGGGTCGACAGCCCCAGCATTTT CSASQGRQPQHF
- TRBJ2-5 TRBD1 TRBV28 TGTGCCAGCAAGAGGGGACAGATCCAAGAGACCCAGTACTTC CASKRGQIQETQYF
- TRBJ2-7 TRBD2 TRBV4-3 TGCGCCAGCAGCGCGACTAGCGGGGCCTACAATGAGCAGTACTTC CASSATSGAYNEQYF
- TRBJ2-5 - TRBV9 TGTGCCGGCAGCGTAGCCGGAGAGACCCAGTACTTC CAGSVAGETQYF
- TRBJ2-5 - TRBV14 TGTGCCAGCAGCCAAGATTTTGGGACCGTCGTAGGGACCCAGTACTTC CASSQDFGTVVGTQYF
- TRBJ1-4 - TRBV15 TGTGCCACCAGCAGGCCAGGTACAACTAATGAAAAACTGTTTTTT CATSRPGTTNEKLFF
- TRBJ1-2 - TRBV5-1 TGCGCCAGCAGCCCAAATTGGGCCTCCTATGGCTACACCTTC CASSPNWASYGYTF
- TRBJ2-1 TRBD2 TRBV7-2 TGTGCCAGCAGCTTAGTCCCCAGACTAGCGGGGGGGCAGAATGAGCAGTTCTTC CASSLVPRLAGGQNEQFF
- TRBJ2-3 - TRBV7-9 TGTGCCAGCAGCTTAGCTGGGCAGGGAAAGGAGTATTTT CASSLAGQGKEYF
few TRBJ2-1 - TRBV29-1 TGCAGCGTTGTCGTGAGCTCCTACAATGAGCAGTTCTTC CSVVVSSYNEQFF
- TRBJ2-7 TRBD2 TRBV10-3 TGTGCCATCAGTAGAGGGACTAGCGGGGATTACGAGCAGTACTTC CAISRGTSGDYEQYF
- TRBJ2-7 - TRBV6-2/TRBV6-3 TGTGCCAGCAGCCACGGGGCCGAGCAGTACTTC CASSHGAEQYF
- TRBJ2-1 TRBD2 TRBV6-1 TGTGCCAGCAGCTTCCGACTAGCGGGGGGGTACGTCTACAATGAGCAGTTCTTC CASSFRLAGGYVYNEQFF
few TRBJ2-1 - TRBV7-2 TGTGCCAGCAGCTTAAGGCAGGGTCAGGGGCAGTTCTTC CASSLRQGQGQFF
- TRBJ1-2 - TRBV7-2 TGTGCCAGCAGCTTTTCTCCCGGGACACCTTATGACTACACCTTC CASSFSPGTPYDYTF
few TRBJ2-1 - TRBV29-1 TGCAGCGTGGGCCGGGACCAGGGTACTGACGATGAGCAGTTCTTC CSVGRDQGTDDEQFF
few TRBJ2-7 - TRBV5-1 TGCGCCAGCAGCTTAGGGACGGCCTCCTACAATGAGCAGTACTTC CASSLGTASYNEQYF
- TRBJ2-5 - TRBV7-8 TGTGCCAGCAGCTTAGCGCGCAGCGACAATGAGCAGTACTTC CASSLARSDNEQYF